These 10 T cell receptor beta chains came from one sample sequenced in a study of T-cell memory formation after mild COVID-19. TCRdb re-derived calls from the 5' RACE reads in MiXCR, one entry per CDR3 protein. The sample holds some 69,000 distinct CDR3 sequences; over 15% are singletons and the top ten take around 31%. The sequenced sample consisted of PBMCs or a T cell subset sorted from them (not recorded which). These receptors were obtained from an adult woman who had mild COVID-19 (a few samples of this study predate the infection). Cell type and time point are not known.

This clonotype appeared a few times. The chain uses TRBV5-1 and TRBJ2-1, with D maybe TRBD2 (6 bases). CDR1 is SGHRS and CDR2 is YFSETQ in the germline V gene. Trimming pared 0 bases from V and 8 bases from J, leaving 21 bases between. The CDR3 is 17 residues long. The CDR3 region is CASSLAGRLTPRDEQFF. The CDR3 region has the DNA TGCGCCAGCAGCTTGGCAGGGAGGCTCACCCCTCGGGATGAGCAGTTCTTC.

This clonotype was detected once. The chain uses TRBV29-1 and TRBJ2-7, with unresolved D. CDR3 length: 10 amino acids. The V and J ends lost 5 bases and 4 bases respectively, with 6 bases between them. Per germline, CDR1 SQVTM and CDR2 ANQGSEA. CDR3 sequence (DNA): TGCAGCGTTTTAGGTTACGAGCAGTACTTC. Amino acid sequence: CSVLGYEQYF.

The sample holds many counts of this clonotype. The chain uses TRBV7-9 and TRBJ2-1, with 9 nucleotides matching TRBD1. This CDR3 spans 15 amino acids. Germline trimming cut 6 bases from V and 7 bases from J; bases unmatched to any gene: 10. Germline V gene sequence: CDR1 SEHNR, CDR2 FQNEAQ (reference sequence). The CDR3 DNA sequence: TGTGCCAGCAGAATGGGACAGGGTAAAATGAATGAGCAGTTCTTC. It specifies CASRMGQGKMNEQFF. Filled out from reference TRBV7-9 and TRBJ2-1, the complete variable domain reads DTGVSQNPRHKITKRGQNVTFRCDPISEHNRLYWYRQTLGQGPEFLTYFQNEAQLEKSRLLSDRFSAERPKGSFSTLEIQRTEQGDSAMYLCASRMGQGKMNEQFFGPGTRLTVL.

This chain uses TRBV7-8 with TRBJ2-1, with unresolved D. Germline V gene lookup returns CDR1 SGHVS and CDR2 FQNEAQ. This CDR3 contains 14 residues. Trimming pared 2 bases from V and 0 bases from J, leaving 5 bases between. The CDR3 region has the DNA TGTGCCAGCAGCTTACCAAGCTCCTACAATGAGCAGTTCTTC. Translated, it gives CASSLPSSYNEQFF.

This rearrangement joins TRBV10-3 to TRBJ2-7, with 8 nucleotides matching TRBD2. This CDR3 comprises 15 residues. J gave up 3 bases and V 3 bases, and 7 bases lay outside the gene matches. CDR1 is ENHRY and CDR2 is SYGVKD in the germline V gene. The DNA of the CDR3 is TGTGCCATCAGTGACTCCGGGACTAGTAACTACGAGCAGTACTTC. This sequence encodes CAISDSGTSNYEQYF.

The V gene is TRBV6-2 or TRBV6-3, the J gene TRBJ1-4; D is uncertain. The V and J ends lost 2 bases and 8 bases respectively, with 15 bases between them. Germline V lookup: CDR1 MNHEY, CDR2 SVGEGT. The CDR3 totals 15 residues. Here the CDR3 DNA reads TGTGCCAGCAGTTACCCGACGGACTCGGCGGAAAAACTGTTTTTT. It codes for CASSYPTDSAEKLFF.

This clonotype was seen only a few times. The CDR3 DNA is TGTGCCAGCAGTTACGGGGCCCCCGGGGAGCTGTTTTTT. Residues: CASSYGAPGELFF. The chain recombines TRBV6-6 with TRBJ2-2; D may be TRBD1 (5 bases). CDR1 is MNHNY and CDR2 is SVGAGI in the germline V gene (reference sequence). Trimming cost V 2 bases and J 6 bases, with 7 bases left between them. The CDR3 is 13 amino acids.

The V and J genes are TRBV4-3 and TRBJ1-1; D possibly corresponds to TRBD1 (5 bases). The CDR3 sequence is 13 residues long. V was clipped by 0 bases and J by 8 bases, with 10 bases between them. Germline CDR1 and CDR2: LGHNA and YSLEER. The CDR3 sequence is CASSQDRRGEAFF. In DNA, the CDR3 is TGCGCCAGCAGCCAAGATCGGCGGGGCGAAGCTTTCTTT.

Relative to its sample, this clonotype is medium-sized (0.01 to 0.1%). CDR3 in DNA: TGCGCCAGCAGCTCCGAAATATCCGGCGCCTACGAGCAGTACTTC. It translates to CASSSEISGAYEQYF. This sequence joins TRBV4-1 and TRBJ2-7; no definite D call. Trimming removed 5 bases at V and 2 bases at J, with 16 bases between. The CDR3 loop spans 15 amino acids. Germline-derived CDR1 and CDR2 are MGHRA and YSYEKL.

The chain links TRBV6-2 or TRBV6-3 to TRBJ1-2, with D unclear. This CDR3 comprises 13 residues. Germline V gene lookup returns CDR1 MNHEY and CDR2 SVGEGT. The ends were cut back, 4 bases at V and 4 bases at J, with 10 bases in the middle. CDR3 in amino acids: CASSSGSLYGYTF. The DNA of the CDR3 is TGTGCCAGCAGTTCGGGCAGTCTCTATGGCTACACCTTC.